This T cell receptor (beta chain) was captured in a study of T cells in Graves' hyperthyroidism and ophthalmopathy. Active moderate-to-severe ophthalmopathy, Clinical Activity Score at least 3, NOSPECS at least 4, under 3 months' duration. Reasons for excluding patients were uncontrolled infection, other autoimmune disease, pregnancy or lactation. Orbital computed tomography and thyroid ultrasound, together with serum TRAb and thyroxine and clinical symptoms, were used for diagnoses. Amplified TCR beta CDR3 regions came from RNA transcripts. A first-round RT-PCR of the TCR CDR3 used the HTBI primer set. MiXCR, run by TCRdb on the multiplex PCR reads, gives a single entry per CDR3 protein. The data hold hundreds of thousands of distinct CDR3 sequences, with approximately 20% observed a single time. Germline CDR1 reads MNHNS; CDR2 reads SASEGT. The CDR3 covers 15 residues. The J segment lost 5 bases and the V segment lost 9 bases, leaving 6 bases of the junction unmatched.

The sequence was collected from a middle-aged man with Graves' ophthalmopathy. The source material was blood. V is TRBV6-1 and J is TRBJ2-2, with 13 bases aligning to TRBD2. Here the CDR3 DNA reads TGTGCCAGTAGACTAGCGGGAGGAGGTACCGGGGAGCTGTTTTTT. Encoded protein: CASRLAGGGTGELFF.